This T cell receptor (beta chain) was identified during a study of shared T cell receptors in the human thymus. Generated by immunoSEQ multiplex PCR, the TCRdb table keeps only in-frame clones and is missing some. The table lists 630,000 or so clones, roughly 86% of them singletons. CDR3 size: 18 residues. With V trimmed by 2 bases and J by 2 bases, 13 bases remained unmatched. The germline CDR1 and CDR2 sequences are LNHDA and SQIVND (reference sequence). The same data also contributed to another study, on human thymus T cells. This second study says: Donation came from healthy Finnish infants having corrective surgery for congenital heart defects. Thymic tissue was derived from resections collected during corrective heart surgery. Repertoires sampled from thymus and blood appeared biased in V and J gene usage. Unrelated people showed highly overlapping thymic repertoires, related research reported.

Source material: thymocytes. This chain uses TRBV19 with TRBJ1-1, with TRBD1 matching over 8 bases. The receptor's source is a boy under two years old with a congenital heart defect. The chain's CDR3 is CASSIIRGRGRINTEAFF. Here the CDR3 DNA reads TGTGCCAGTAGTATAATAAGGGGCAGGGGGCGAATAAACACTGAAGCTTTCTTT.